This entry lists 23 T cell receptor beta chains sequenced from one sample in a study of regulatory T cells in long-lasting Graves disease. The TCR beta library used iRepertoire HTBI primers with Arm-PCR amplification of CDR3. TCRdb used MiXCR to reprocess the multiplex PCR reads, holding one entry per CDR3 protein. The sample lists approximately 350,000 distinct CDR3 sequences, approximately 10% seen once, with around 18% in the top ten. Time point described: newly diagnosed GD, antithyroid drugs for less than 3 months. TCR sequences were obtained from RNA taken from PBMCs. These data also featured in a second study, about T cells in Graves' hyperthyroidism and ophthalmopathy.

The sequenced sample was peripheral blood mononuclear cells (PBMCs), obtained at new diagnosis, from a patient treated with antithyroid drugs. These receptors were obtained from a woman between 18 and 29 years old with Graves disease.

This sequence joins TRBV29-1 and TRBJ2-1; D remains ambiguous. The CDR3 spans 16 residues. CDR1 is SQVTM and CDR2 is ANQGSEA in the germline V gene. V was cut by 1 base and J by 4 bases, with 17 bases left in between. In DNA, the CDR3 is TGCAGCGTTGAAGTCTGGGCCCGCACACTATACAATGAGCAGTTCTTC. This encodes CSVEVWARTLYNEQFF.

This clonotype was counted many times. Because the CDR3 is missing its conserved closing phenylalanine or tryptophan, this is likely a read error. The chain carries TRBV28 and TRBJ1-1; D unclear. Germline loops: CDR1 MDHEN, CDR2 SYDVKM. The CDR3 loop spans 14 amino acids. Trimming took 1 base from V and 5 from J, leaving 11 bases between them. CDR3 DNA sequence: TGTGCCAGCAGTTTATTGGCGGCGTGGACTGAAGCTTTCCTT. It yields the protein CASSLLAAWTEAFL.

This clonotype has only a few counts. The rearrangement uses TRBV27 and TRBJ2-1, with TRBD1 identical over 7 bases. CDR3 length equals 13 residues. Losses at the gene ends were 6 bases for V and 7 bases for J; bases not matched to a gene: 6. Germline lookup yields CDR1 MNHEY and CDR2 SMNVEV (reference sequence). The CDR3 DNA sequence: TGTGCCAGCAGCTTAAGGGGGCTGAATGAGCAGTTCTTC. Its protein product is CASSLRGLNEQFF.

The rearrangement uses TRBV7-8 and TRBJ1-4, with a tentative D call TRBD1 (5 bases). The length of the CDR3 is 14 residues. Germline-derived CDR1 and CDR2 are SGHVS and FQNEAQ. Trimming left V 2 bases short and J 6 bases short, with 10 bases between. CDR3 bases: TGTGCCAGCAGCTTACAGGGCTTGGATGAAAAACTGTTTTTT. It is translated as CASSLQGLDEKLFF.

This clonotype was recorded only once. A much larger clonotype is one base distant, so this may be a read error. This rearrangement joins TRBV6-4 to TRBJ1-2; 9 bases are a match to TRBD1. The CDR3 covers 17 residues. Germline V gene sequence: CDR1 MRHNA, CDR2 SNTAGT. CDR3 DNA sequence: TGTGCCAGCAGTTACAACAAAAACAGGGGGCTCGGCTATGACTACACCTTC. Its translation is CASSYNKNRGLGYDYTF.

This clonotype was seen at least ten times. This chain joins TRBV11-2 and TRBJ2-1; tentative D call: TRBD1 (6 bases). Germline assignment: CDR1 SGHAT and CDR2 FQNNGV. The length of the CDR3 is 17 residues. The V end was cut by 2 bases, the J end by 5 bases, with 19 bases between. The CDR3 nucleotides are TGTGCCAGCAGCTTAAGGCTCGCGGTCCCAGGGGACAATGAGCAGTTCTTC. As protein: CASSLRLAVPGDNEQFF.

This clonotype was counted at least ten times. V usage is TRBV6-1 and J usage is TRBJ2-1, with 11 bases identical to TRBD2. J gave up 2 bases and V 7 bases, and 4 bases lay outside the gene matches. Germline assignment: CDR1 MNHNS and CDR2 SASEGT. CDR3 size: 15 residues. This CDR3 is CASTPTSGAYNEQFF. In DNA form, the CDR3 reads TGTGCCAGCACCCCGACTAGCGGGGCCTACAATGAGCAGTTCTTC.

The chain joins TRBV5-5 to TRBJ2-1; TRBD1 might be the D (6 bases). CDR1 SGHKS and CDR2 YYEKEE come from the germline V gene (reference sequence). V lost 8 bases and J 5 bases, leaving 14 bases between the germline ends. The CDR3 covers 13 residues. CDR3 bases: TGTGCCAGTAAACAGGGCCGGGACAATGAGCAGTTCTTC. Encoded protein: CASKQGRDNEQFF.

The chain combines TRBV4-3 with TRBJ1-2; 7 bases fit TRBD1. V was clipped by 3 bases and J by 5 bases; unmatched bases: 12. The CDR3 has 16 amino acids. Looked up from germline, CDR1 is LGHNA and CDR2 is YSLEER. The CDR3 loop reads CASSHANDRAGYGYTF. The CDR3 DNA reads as TGCGCCAGCAGCCATGCCAACGACAGGGCCGGATATGGCTACACCTTC.

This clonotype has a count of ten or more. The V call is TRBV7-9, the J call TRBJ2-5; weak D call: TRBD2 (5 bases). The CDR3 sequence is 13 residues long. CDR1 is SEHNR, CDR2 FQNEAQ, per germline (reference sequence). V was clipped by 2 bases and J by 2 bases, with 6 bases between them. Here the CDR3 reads CASSLSGQETQYF. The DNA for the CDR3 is TGTGCCAGCAGCTTATCGGGACAAGAGACCCAGTACTTC.

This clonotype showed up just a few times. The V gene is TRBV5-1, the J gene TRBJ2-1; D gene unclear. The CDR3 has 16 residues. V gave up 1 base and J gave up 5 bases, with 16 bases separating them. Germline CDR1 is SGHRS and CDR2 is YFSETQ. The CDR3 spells CASSLLRYTIDNEQFF. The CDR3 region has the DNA TGCGCCAGCAGCTTGCTGAGGTATACAATCGACAATGAGCAGTTCTTC.

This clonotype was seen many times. CDR3 sequence: CASRSEFFYGYTF. The CDR3 nucleotides read TGTGCCAGCCGGTCGGAGTTTTTCTATGGCTACACCTTC. The chain uses TRBV5-6 and TRBJ1-2; D not certain. The CDR3 has 13 residues. Germline CDR1 and CDR2: SGHDT and YYEEEE. V was cut by 7 bases and J by 4 bases, with 14 bases left in between.

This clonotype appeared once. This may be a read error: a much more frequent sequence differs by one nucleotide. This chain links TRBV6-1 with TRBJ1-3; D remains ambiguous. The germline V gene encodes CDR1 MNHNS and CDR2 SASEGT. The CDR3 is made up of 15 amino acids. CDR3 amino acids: CASSVDPVGGNTTYF. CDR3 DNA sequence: TGTGCCAGCAGCGTGGACCCCGTAGGTGGAAACACCACATATTTT.

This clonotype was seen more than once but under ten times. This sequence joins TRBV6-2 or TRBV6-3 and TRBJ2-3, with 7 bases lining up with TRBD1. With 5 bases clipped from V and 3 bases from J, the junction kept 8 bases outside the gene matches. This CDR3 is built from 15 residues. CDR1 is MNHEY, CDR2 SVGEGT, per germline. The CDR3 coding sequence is TGTGCCAGCAGTGATGAGGCCAGGGGGACAGATACGCAGTATTTT. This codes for CASSDEARGTDTQYF.

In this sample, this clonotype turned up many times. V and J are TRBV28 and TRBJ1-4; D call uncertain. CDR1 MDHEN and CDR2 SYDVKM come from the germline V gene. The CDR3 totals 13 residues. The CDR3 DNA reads TGTGCTTGCTACGAGGCCCGAAATGAAAAACTGTTTTTT. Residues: CACYEARNEKLFF.

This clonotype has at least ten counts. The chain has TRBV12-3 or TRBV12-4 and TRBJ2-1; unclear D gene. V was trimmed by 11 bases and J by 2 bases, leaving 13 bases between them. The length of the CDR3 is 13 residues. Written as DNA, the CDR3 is TGTGCCGTCGCTAACCCAACCTACAATGAGCAGTTCTTC. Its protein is CAVANPTYNEQFF.

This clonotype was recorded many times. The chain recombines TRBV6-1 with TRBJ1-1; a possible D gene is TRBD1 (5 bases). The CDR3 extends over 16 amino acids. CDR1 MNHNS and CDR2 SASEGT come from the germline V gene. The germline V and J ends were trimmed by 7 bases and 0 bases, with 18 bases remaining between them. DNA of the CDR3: TGTGCCAGCATAGACGTCGGCGGGGGTCTGAACACTGAAGCTTTCTTT. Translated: CASIDVGGGLNTEAFF.

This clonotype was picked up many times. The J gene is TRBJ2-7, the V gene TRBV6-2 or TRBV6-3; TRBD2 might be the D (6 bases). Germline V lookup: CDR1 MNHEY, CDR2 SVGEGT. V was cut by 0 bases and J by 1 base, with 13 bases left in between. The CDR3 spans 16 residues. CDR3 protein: CASSYSIRGNSYEQYF. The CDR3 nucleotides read TGTGCCAGCAGTTACTCGATCCGGGGGAATTCCTACGAGCAGTACTTC.

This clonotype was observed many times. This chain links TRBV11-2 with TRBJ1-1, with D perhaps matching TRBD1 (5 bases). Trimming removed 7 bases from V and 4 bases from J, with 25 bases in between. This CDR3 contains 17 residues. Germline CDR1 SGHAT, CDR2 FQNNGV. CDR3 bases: TGTGCCAGCACTTTGGGGGGTATTCGGGCCCGGAGCACTGAAGCTTTCTTT. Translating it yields CASTLGGIRARSTEAFF. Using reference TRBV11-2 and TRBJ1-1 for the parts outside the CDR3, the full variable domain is EAGVAQSPRYKIIEKRQSVAFWCNPISGHATLYWYQQILGQGPKLLIQFQNNGVVDDSQLPKDRFSAERLKGVDSTLKIQPAKLEDSAVYLCASTLGGIRARSTEAFFGQGTRLTVV.

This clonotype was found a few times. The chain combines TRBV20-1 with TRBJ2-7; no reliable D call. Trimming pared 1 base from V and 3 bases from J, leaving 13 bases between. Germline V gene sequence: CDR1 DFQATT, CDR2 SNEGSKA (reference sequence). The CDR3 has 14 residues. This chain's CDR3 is CSARGILGFYEQYF. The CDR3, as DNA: TGCAGTGCTAGAGGAATTTTGGGGTTCTACGAGCAGTACTTC.

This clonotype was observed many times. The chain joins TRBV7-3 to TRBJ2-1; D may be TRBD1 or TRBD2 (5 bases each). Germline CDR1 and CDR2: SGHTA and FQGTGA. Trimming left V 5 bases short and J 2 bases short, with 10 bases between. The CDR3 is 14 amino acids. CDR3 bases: TGTGCCAGCAGCCAACCGGGGCCCTACAATGAGCAGTTCTTC. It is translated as CASSQPGPYNEQFF.

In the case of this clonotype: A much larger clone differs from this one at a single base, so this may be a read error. The CDR3 spells CASSSPTPEPPCEQYF. The CDR3, as DNA: TGTGCCAGCAGTTCCCCGACACCCGAGCCGCCCTGCGAGCAGTACTTC. The chain combines TRBV28 with TRBJ2-7; D not resolved. The CDR3 is 16 amino acids. Germline V CDR1 and CDR2: MDHEN, SYDVKM. V gave up 4 bases and J gave up 6 bases, with 22 bases separating them.

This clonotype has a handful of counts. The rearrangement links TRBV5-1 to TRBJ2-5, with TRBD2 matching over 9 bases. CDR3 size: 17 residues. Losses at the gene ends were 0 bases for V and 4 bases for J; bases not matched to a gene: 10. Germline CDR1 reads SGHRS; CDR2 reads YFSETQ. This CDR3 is CASSLAGLAGAPETQYF. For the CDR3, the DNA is TGCGCCAGCAGCTTGGCAGGGTTAGCGGGAGCACCAGAGACCCAGTACTTC.